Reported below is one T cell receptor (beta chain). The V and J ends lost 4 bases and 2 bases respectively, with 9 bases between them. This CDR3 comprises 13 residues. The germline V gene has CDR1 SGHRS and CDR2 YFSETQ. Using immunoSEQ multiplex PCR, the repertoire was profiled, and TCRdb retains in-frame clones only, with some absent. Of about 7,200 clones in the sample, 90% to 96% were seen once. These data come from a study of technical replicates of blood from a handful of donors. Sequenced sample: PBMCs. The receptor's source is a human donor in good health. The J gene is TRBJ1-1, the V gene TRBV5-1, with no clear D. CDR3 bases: TGCGCCAGCAGCCGAGATGATAACACTGAAGCTTTCTTT. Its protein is CASSRDDNTEAFF.